The sequence of this TCR beta chain was determined in a study of T cell repertoires in cytomegalovirus infection. About the study: It was the public TCR beta signatures that indicated both CMV infection and matching HLA type. Study-wide results and caveats: Ex vivo, HLA-C-restricted CMV-specific TCR beta clonotypes prevailed over the rest of the response.

TCRdb re-called the reads through MiXCR, storing one row per CDR3 protein. The repertoire holds about 250,000 distinct CDR3 sequences, with 9% to 15% as singletons. This clonotype was detected a few times. The target antigen is unknown. Trimming pared 1 base from V and 3 bases from J, leaving 10 bases between. Germline V lookup: CDR1 SNHLY, CDR2 FYNNEI. CDR3 length equals 15 residues. Material for sequencing was PBMCs. The clonotype comes from a human donor in good health (CMV status not recorded). Some clones in this sample may be carry-over from other donors' samples. The chain is built from TRBV2 and TRBJ1-5; the D gene is possibly TRBD1 (6 bases). In DNA, the CDR3 is TGTGCCAGCAGTGAAGGTATGGGGGCCAATCAGCCCCAGCATTTT. Protein: CASSEGMGANQPQHF.